Listed below are T cell receptor beta chains from one sample, sequenced in a study of T cells expressing NK-cell markers. Reanalyzing the 5' RACE reads, TCRdb keeps one entry per CDR3 protein, without DNA. The listing contains 300,000 or so distinct CDR3 sequences. The specimen was blood T cells: a sorted CD56 or NKG2C T cell subset, CD4+ or CD8+ T cells, or bulk PBMC T cells (not recorded which). These receptors were taken from a woman between 18 and 75 years old in good health. The CDR3 runs from the conserved cysteine through the conserved F or W. The order of the fields is J gene, V gene, CDR3 protein.

>TRBJ1-1|TRBV12-3/TRBV12-4
CASSSGAGSGEAFF
>TRBJ2-7|TRBV20-1
CSARDRVAGAHEQYF
>TRBJ2-5|TRBV12-3/TRBV12-4
CASSLGGLAGGNKETQYF
>TRBJ2-2|TRBV9
CASSVRDSYTGELFF
>TRBJ2-3|TRBV4-2
CASSQEGMAGGTDTQYF
>TRBJ1-2|TRBV7-2
CASSLEGAKSYGYTF
>TRBJ2-7|TRBV7-3
CASSAPDSYEQYF
>TRBJ2-5|TRBV4-3
CASSQDVGRAVETQYF
>TRBJ2-1|TRBV23-1
CASSPCDGSAVKDNEQFF
>TRBJ1-2|TRBV6-6
CASRYGTGDGYTF
>TRBJ2-3|TRBV7-9
CASALGVGTDTQYF
>TRBJ1-5|TRBV12-3/TRBV12-4
CASSPSGLGHDQPQHF
>TRBJ2-7|TRBV7-9
CASSWGQGPPLEQYF
>TRBJ2-1|TRBV6-1
CASSQTGSYNEQFF
>TRBJ2-5|TRBV19
CASSRAGVRETQYF
>TRBJ2-1|TRBV12-3/TRBV12-4
CASSARWGVYNEQFF
>TRBJ1-2|TRBV5-6
CASSPIWTGSDTNYGYTF
>TRBJ1-2|TRBV12-3/TRBV12-4
CASSFTHYGYTF
>TRBJ2-2|TRBV10-3
CAISRGQVNTGELFF
>TRBJ2-7|TRBV20-1
CSARVRVGYEQYF
>TRBJ2-5|TRBV24-1
CATSDRATQYF
>TRBJ2-1|TRBV4-3
CASSQDLYWQGYYNEQFF
>TRBJ2-5|TRBV7-9
CASSRRWAEGQETQYF
>TRBJ2-1|TRBV24-1
CATSDSGLAGGFDEQFF
>TRBJ1-4|TRBV7-9
CASSPPGSGGREKLFF
>TRBJ2-7|TRBV6-5
CASSYGAASSYEQYF
>TRBJ1-2|TRBV27
CASSLFPPQGGILPYGYTF
>TRBJ2-3|TRBV7-3
CASSDPAWADTQYF
>TRBJ1-1|TRBV27
CASSLRLEGTEAFF
>TRBJ2-5|TRBV7-3
CASSLTGEATQYF
>TRBJ1-2|TRBV12-3/TRBV12-4
CASSFKGTYGYTF
>TRBJ2-3|TRBV7-9
CASSGLAGDSDTQYF
>TRBJ1-2|TRBV6-5
CAASPRGYGYTF
>TRBJ2-5|TRBV7-2
CASSLRRMEETQYF
>TRBJ2-3|TRBV27
CASSHTRAWEDTQYF
>TRBJ2-5|TRBV5-1
CASSLSAGERFETQYF
>TRBJ1-1|TRBV20-1
CSASGGGLNTEAFF
>TRBJ2-5|TRBV5-5
CASSWKVRALGTQYF
>TRBJ2-7|TRBV12-3/TRBV12-4
CASSFGLAVNYEQYF
>TRBJ2-2|TRBV6-2/TRBV6-3
CASRRSTGELFF
>TRBJ2-7|TRBV7-2
CASSLAYRGGNDEQYF
>TRBJ1-6|TRBV5-1
CASSPLRQGDNSPLHF
>TRBJ2-5|TRBV12-5
CASGLETPGTQYF
>TRBJ2-1|TRBV7-9
CASSLAEGVRDEQFF
>TRBJ2-2|TRBV20-1
CSAGRDRVVGELFF
>TRBJ1-1|TRBV4-1
CASSQGQGAGTEAFF
>TRBJ2-3|TRBV5-1
CASSLPAGGTDTQYF
>TRBJ1-2|TRBV7-2
CASSSNRQGGGYTF
>TRBJ2-3|TRBV5-1
CASTSRGPTDTQYF
>TRBJ1-1|TRBV5-4
CASSLDTAEAFF
>TRBJ2-2|TRBV20-1
CSARDVPTGELFF
>TRBJ1-2|TRBV11-2
CASSYSRTGSYGYTF
>TRBJ2-3|TRBV3-1
CASSPGGTFSTDTQYF
>TRBJ2-4|TRBV20-1
CSAVSGGTAKNIQYF
>TRBJ2-3|TRBV24-1
CATSAQRVPTDTQYF
>TRBJ1-5|TRBV6-2/TRBV6-3
CASRGQMNQPQHF
>TRBJ1-2|TRBV14
CASGQEGRGGYTF
>TRBJ2-7|TRBV5-1
CASSPRRVERRGSYEQYF
>TRBJ1-3|TRBV7-2
CASSKQGSGNTIYF